This T cell receptor (beta chain) was recovered during a study of blood T cell repertoires in COVID-19. The wider study: T cells, B-cell-depleted T cells, or PBMCs provided the cDNA or gDNA that served as material.

This clone has only a few counts. Authors' analysis steps: Amplification with reference gene primers provided the estimates of nucleated cell counts. Assay: immunoSEQ multiplex PCR; the TCRdb copy retains only in-frame clones and omits some. V, J and clone size are taken as reported in that table, and D and trimming were inferred from the DNA itself. The sample has roughly 140,000 clones; approximately 83% are singletons. The sequencing input was peripheral blood. The sequence derives from an older woman with COVID-19, enrolled during active disease.

CDR3 coding DNA: TGTGCTAGTGGTTTGGTCCGGGACAGAGACACTGAAGCTTTCTTT. Translating gives CASGLVRDRDTEAFF. This chain uses TRBV12-5 with TRBJ1-1; 7 nucleotides line up with TRBD1. This CDR3 has 15 amino acids. Germline lookup yields CDR1 LGHNT and CDR2 FRNRAP. Trimming removed 0 bases from V and 3 bases from J; junction bases left unmatched: 4.